The 30 T cell receptor beta chains below were found in one sample sequenced in a study of blood T cells in healthy people across ages. Sample-barcoded 5' priming and a J-beta primer mix drove a second PCR of about 6 to 12 cycles. TCRdb fed the 5' RACE reads into MiXCR, producing one record per CDR3 protein. The sample has some 930,000 distinct CDR3 sequences, almost 30% seen once. This same sample was also part of a study on T cells of mothers and their children.

Sequenced material: blood. These receptor sequences come from a woman aged 40-49 years in good health.

Remarks on this clonotype: Being one base from a much bigger clone, this may be a read error. This chain links TRBV20-1 with TRBJ2-7; D is tentatively TRBD1 or TRBD2 (5 bases each). Looked up from germline, CDR1 is DFQATT and CDR2 is SNEGSKA (reference sequence). CDR3 length: 11 amino acids. The CDR3 DNA is TGCGGTGCTAGCCAGGGTCCAGAGCAGTACTTC. Protein product: CGASQGPEQYF.

The CDR3 protein is CATSEPRGPRETQYF. The CDR3 region has the DNA TGTGCCACCAGTGAACCACGGGGGCCCAGGGAGACCCAGTACTTC. V gene TRBV24-1 combines with J gene TRBJ2-5; the D call may be TRBD1 or TRBD2 (6 bases each). The V and J ends lost 4 bases and 5 bases respectively, with 16 bases between them. The CDR3 loop spans 15 amino acids. The germline gives CDR1 KGHDR, CDR2 SFDVKD.

This clonotype was seen many times. The chain recombines TRBV10-3 with TRBJ2-7; the D is unclear. The CDR3 loop spans 13 amino acids. The germline CDR1 and CDR2 sequences are ENHRY and SYGVKD. The V end was cut by 10 bases, the J end by 5 bases, with 18 bases between. In DNA, the CDR3 is TGTGCCAGCAACGGTGGTGGGCTGGACGAGCAGTACTTC. This translates into CASNGGGLDEQYF.

This clonotype was counted a few times. V usage is TRBV7-6 and J usage is TRBJ2-3, with D perhaps TRBD1 (6 bases). CDR1 and CDR2 from the germline V gene are SGHVS and FNYEAQ. This CDR3 spans 16 amino acids. Trimming left V 1 base short and J 6 bases short, with 17 bases between. CDR3 sequence: CASSLDARGPYDTQYF. The CDR3 DNA reads TGTGCCAGCAGCTTAGACGCCAGGGGACCTTACGATACGCAGTATTTT.

This chain uses TRBV19 with TRBJ1-1; perhaps TRBD1 as D (5 bases). Trimming shortened V by 3 bases and J by 0 bases, and 11 bases separated the two germline ends. Germline V CDR1 and CDR2: LNHDA, SQIVND (reference sequence). This CDR3 is 15 amino acids long. The CDR3 DNA follows: TGTGCCAGTAGTATTCGAGACAGACTGAACACTGAAGCTTTCTTT. Its translation: CASSIRDRLNTEAFF.

This clonotype has ten or more counts. The genes are TRBV7-2 and TRBJ2-3, with TRBD2 as a possible D gene (6 bases). The ends were cut back, 4 bases at V and 7 bases at J, with 18 bases in the middle. The germline V gene has CDR1 SGHTA and CDR2 FQGNSA. The CDR3 consists of 15 residues. As DNA, the CDR3 is TGTGCCAGCAGCTCCCCGGGACTCCCACCGAATACGCAGTATTTT. Its translation is CASSSPGLPPNTQYF.

This clonotype was seen only a few times. J is TRBJ2-3 and V is TRBV20-1; 8 nucleotides agree with TRBD1. The CDR3 totals 14 residues. V lost 3 bases to trimming and J lost 5 bases; unmatched junction nucleotides: 7. The V gene's germline CDR1 is DFQATT and CDR2 SNEGSKA (reference sequence). CDR3 DNA: TGCAGTGCTAGCGGTGACAGGGGATTAGATACGCAGTATTTT. Amino acids: CSASGDRGLDTQYF.

This clonotype was observed a handful of times. This rearrangement joins TRBV28 to TRBJ2-5; 8 positions match TRBD2. The CDR3 spans 15 residues. In germline, CDR1 is MDHEN, CDR2 SYDVKM. V lost 2 bases to trimming and J lost 2 bases; unmatched junction nucleotides: 4. The CDR3 sequence is CASSLHERGQETQYF. For the CDR3, the DNA is TGTGCCAGCAGTTTACATGAGCGGGGGCAAGAGACCCAGTACTTC.

As concerns this clonotype: Possible read error: a much larger clone is one base away. The chain has TRBV6-2 or TRBV6-3 and TRBJ1-2, with D uncertain. Trimming pared 6 bases from V and 3 bases from J, leaving 11 bases between. CDR3 length equals 13 residues. Germline V CDR1 and CDR2: MNHEY, SVGEGT. This CDR3 is CASREERDYGYTF. CDR3 sequence (DNA): TGTGCCAGCAGGGAAGAGAGGGACTATGGCTACACCTTC.

This clonotype was observed at least ten times. The chain employs TRBV12-3 or TRBV12-4 and TRBJ2-5; the D is unclear. CDR3 length: 13 amino acids. Trimming stripped 6 bases from V and 7 bases from J, with 15 bases between. In DNA, the CDR3 is TGTGCCAGCAGCCTCGACTCCCATGGGACCCAGTACTTC. It yields the protein CASSLDSHGTQYF.

This clonotype has ten or more counts. This chain links TRBV10-3 with TRBJ2-7; D is possibly TRBD1 (5 bases). This CDR3 contains 14 residues. Germline V gene lookup returns CDR1 ENHRY and CDR2 SYGVKD. V shed 2 bases and J shed 6 bases, with 14 bases lying between them. DNA for the CDR3: TGTGCCATCAGTGAGCTCAGGGAAGGTCTCGAGCAGTACTTC. Protein sequence: CAISELREGLEQYF.

This clonotype occurred a few times. The chain has TRBV4-1 and TRBJ1-4; D is uncertain. Germline CDR1 reads MGHRA; CDR2 reads YSYEKL. The germline V and J ends were trimmed by 4 bases and 1 base, with 10 bases remaining between them. This CDR3 comprises 15 residues. CDR3 loop: CASSLSFGTNEKLFF. In DNA, the CDR3 is TGCGCCAGCAGCCTATCATTCGGAACTAATGAAAAACTGTTTTTT.

At least ten counts were recorded for this clonotype. J is TRBJ2-1 and V is TRBV29-1; 9 bases agree with TRBD2. CDR1 and CDR2 (germline): SQVTM, ANQGSEA. Trimming took 1 base from V and 0 from J; bases not matched to a gene: 7. This CDR3 has 17 residues. The chain's CDR3 is CSVEGYRLAVSYNEQFF. CDR3 DNA sequence: TGCAGCGTTGAAGGCTATAGACTAGCGGTCTCCTACAATGAGCAGTTCTTC.

A word on this clonotype: One end of the junction is discordant with germline, which a read error may explain. The chain carries TRBV7-9 and TRBJ2-1, with 10 bases that match TRBD1. The CDR3 covers 13 residues. Germline-derived CDR1 and CDR2 are SEHNR and FQNEAQ (reference sequence). The CDR3 DNA follows: TGTGCCAGCAGCTCGGACAGGGGGAGGAGTGTGATCTTC. Its protein is CASSSDRGRSVIF.

This clonotype has only a few counts. The V and J genes are TRBV5-1 and TRBJ1-1, with D unresolved. Germline-derived CDR1 and CDR2 are SGHRS and YFSETQ. V was shortened by 5 bases and J by 0 bases, with 11 bases between the two germline ends. This CDR3 region has 14 residues. The DNA of the CDR3 is TGCGCCAGCAGGGTGGATACTTTGAACACTGAAGCTTTCTTT. Its protein product is CASRVDTLNTEAFF.

This clonotype was counted ten times or more. This chain uses TRBV5-1 with TRBJ2-7; the D gene is possibly TRBD2 (5 bases). Germline loops: CDR1 SGHRS, CDR2 YFSETQ. The ends were cut back, 4 bases at V and 2 bases at J, with 16 bases in the middle. CDR3 length equals 15 residues. The CDR3 region has the DNA TGCGCCAGCAGCCGGGGATCCACTTATACCTACGAGCAGTACTTC. Encoded protein: CASSRGSTYTYEQYF.

This clonotype has more than one count but fewer than ten. The chain employs TRBV20-1 and TRBJ2-1; TRBD1 matches 7 bases. J was trimmed by 4 bases and V by 2 bases; bases with no gene match: 5. This CDR3 contains 14 residues. CDR1 DFQATT and CDR2 SNEGSKA come from the germline V gene (reference sequence). CDR3 sequence: CSARLGGQYNEQFF. The CDR3 nucleotides read TGCAGTGCTAGACTTGGGGGACAGTACAATGAGCAGTTCTTC.

The table lists this clonotype with many counts. A read error may produce the germline difference seen at one junction end. This chain uses TRBV27 with TRBJ2-7; D gene ambiguous. Germline CDR1 MNHEY, CDR2 SMNVEV (reference sequence). This CDR3 is 15 amino acids long. The CDR3 sequence: CASSPQVPLLYEQYF. The CDR3 nucleotides read TGTGCTAGCAGTCCTCAGGTCCCCTTGTTGTACGAGCAGTACTTC.

This clonotype has a handful of counts. V usage is TRBV4-1 and J usage is TRBJ2-7; D possibly uses TRBD1 or TRBD2 (5 bases each). Trimming pared 2 bases from V and 3 bases from J, leaving 11 bases between. This CDR3 is 14 amino acids long. CDR1 and CDR2 from the germline V gene are MGHRA and YSYEKL. The CDR3 DNA reads as TGCGCCAGCAGCCAATTAAGGGGAGTCTACGAGCAGTACTTC. It specifies CASSQLRGVYEQYF.

This clonotype occurred many times. The chain joins TRBV28 to TRBJ1-1, with 8 bases aligning to TRBD1. This CDR3 is 16 amino acids long. The V segment lost 4 bases and the J segment 3 bases; nucleotides outside the gene matches: 10. The germline gives CDR1 MDHEN, CDR2 SYDVKM. The CDR3 region is CASSSTPGGEDTEAFF. In DNA, the CDR3 is TGTGCCAGCAGTTCGACCCCAGGGGGCGAGGACACTGAAGCTTTCTTT.

This clonotype was counted between two and nine times. This rearrangement joins TRBV11-3 to TRBJ2-5; D perhaps matches TRBD2 (6 bases). This CDR3 has 14 residues. The germline V gene encodes CDR1 SGHNT and CDR2 YENEEA. V was pared by 0 bases and J by 4 bases, with 9 bases between. The CDR3 loop is CASSLEVGGETQYF. CDR3 DNA: TGTGCCAGCAGCTTAGAAGTCGGGGGAGAGACCCAGTACTTC.

The rearrangement uses TRBV7-6 and TRBJ1-1; 7 nucleotides align to TRBD1. Germline V gene sequence: CDR1 SGHVS, CDR2 FNYEAQ. This CDR3 contains 15 residues. V dropped 3 bases and J dropped 5; count of bases not matched to a gene: 9. The CDR3 DNA reads TGTGCCAGCAGCTTGGACCCAGGGGGTAGAACTGAAGCTTTCTTT. This encodes CASSLDPGGRTEAFF.

The rearrangement uses TRBV6-6 and TRBJ1-1; possibly TRBD1 for D (5 bases). The germline V gene has CDR1 MNHNY and CDR2 SVGAGI (reference sequence). The CDR3 totals 13 residues. V lost 8 bases and J lost 3, with 13 bases in between. CDR3 in DNA: TGTGCCAGCCGGGATGGGGGGGACACTGAAGCTTTCTTT. Translated, it gives CASRDGGDTEAFF.

V usage is TRBV10-2 and J usage is TRBJ2-1; 7 bases are shared with TRBD1. With V trimmed by 6 bases and J by 10 bases, 9 bases remained unmatched. The germline gives CDR1 WSHSY, CDR2 SAAADI. The CDR3 spans 13 residues. The CDR3 reads CASSGTVSYEQFF. The CDR3 DNA reads TGCGCCAGCAGCGGGACAGTCTCCTACGAGCAGTTCTTC.

The sample holds one count of this clonotype. CDR3 bases: TGTGCCAGCAGGACGACAGGGGCAGGCAATCAGCCCCAGCATTTT. Protein: CASRTTGAGNQPQHF. This chain uses TRBV6-2 or TRBV6-3 with TRBJ1-5; 8 bases line up with TRBD1. The CDR3 runs 15 residues. J was trimmed by 2 bases and V by 6 bases; bases with no gene match: 6. CDR1 is MNHEY, CDR2 SVGEGT, per germline.

This clonotype was observed a few times. This rearrangement joins TRBV27 to TRBJ1-6, with TRBD1 as a possible D gene (6 bases). V lost 0 bases to trimming and J lost 4 bases, with 10 bases between them. CDR1 and CDR2 from the germline V gene are MNHEY and SMNVEV (reference sequence). CDR3 size: 16 residues. The CDR3 sequence is CASSLSPGAYNSPLHF. The DNA of the CDR3 is TGTGCCAGCAGTTTATCCCCAGGGGCATATAATTCACCCCTCCACTTT.

The sample holds a few counts of this clonotype. CDR3 bases: TGTGCCAGCAGCGGTACCGGGACAGACTTCACAGATACGCAGTATTTT. Its translation is CASSGTGTDFTDTQYF. The chain recombines TRBV7-9 with TRBJ2-3; 7 nucleotides agree with TRBD1. Germline CDR1 is SEHNR and CDR2 is FQNEAQ (reference sequence). The CDR3 sequence is 16 residues long. The V gene end was trimmed by 5 bases and the J gene end by 2 bases; junction bases not matched to a gene: 10.

This clonotype came up a few times. The chain combines TRBV20-1 with TRBJ2-2; the D gene is possibly TRBD1 (6 bases). CDR1 and CDR2 (germline): DFQATT, SNEGSKA (reference sequence). V gave up 2 bases and J gave up 5 bases, with 18 bases separating them. This CDR3 spans 16 amino acids. The CDR3 spells CSARRQRGRKTGELFF. CDR3 DNA: TGCAGTGCTAGACGCCAGAGGGGGAGAAAGACCGGGGAGCTGTTTTTT.

This clonotype has more than one count but fewer than ten. The chain combines TRBV4-1 with TRBJ1-1; TRBD1 matches 8 bases. Germline CDR1 is MGHRA and CDR2 is YSYEKL. The CDR3 contains 18 residues. After removal of 4 bases from V and 4 bases from J, the junction contained 17 bases not matched to a gene. CDR3 DNA sequence: TGCGCCAGCAGCCCAACCGCTATCAGGGGGCGTCATGGCACTGAAGCTTTCTTT. The encoded protein is CASSPTAIRGRHGTEAFF.

This chain connects TRBV14 to TRBJ2-1, with D maybe TRBD2 (6 bases). This CDR3 contains 14 residues. Trimming removed 0 bases from V and 10 bases from J, with 13 bases in between. CDR1 and CDR2 (germline): SGHDN, FVKESK. The CDR3 protein is CASSQDYGGNEQFF. CDR3 in DNA: TGTGCCAGCAGCCAAGATTATGGGGGGAACGAGCAGTTCTTC.